This TCR beta chain was sequenced during a study of cytomegalovirus exposure and HLA in healthy donors. Regarding this clone: The antigen is undetermined.

Trimming took 6 bases from V and 5 from J; bases not matched to a gene: 15. The CDR3 has 16 amino acids. The germline V gene encodes CDR1 LGHNT and CDR2 FRNRAP. PCR employed 60 Vbeta and 13 Jbeta primers. Here immunoSEQ multiplex PCR was the method, and the copy in TCRdb shows in-frame clones only, minus some. Of 200,000 to 250,000 clones in the sample, around 78% were seen once. The study's findings and limits: Most TCR sequences proved rare, with some public TCRs found in many donors. Later work found most CMV-associated TCR beta chains apparently HLA-restricted.

The chain recombines TRBV12-5 with TRBJ1-1, with 7 bases that match TRBD1. Sequenced material: PBMCs. The TCR comes from a boy aged 5-17 years in good health and CMV-seronegative. In nucleotides, the CDR3 is TGTGCTAGTGGGGGTCCTGTGGGACAGTTTATAACTGAAGCTTTCTTT. As protein: CASGGPVGQFITEAFF.